This T cell receptor beta chain originates from a study of tumor-infiltrating lymphocytes in primary liver carcinoma. Study-level information: Samples had roughly 3.5 to 7.13 million productive TCRbeta reads, comparable between tissue types.

Production of TCR beta cDNA used approximately 0.45 ug total RNA together with a constant-region primer. Each TCR beta library was derived from three nested multiplex PCR rounds that employed slightly modified ARM-PCR. The opening two PCR rounds, 10 cycles each, paired TRBV1-TRBV30 forward primers with a C-beta reverse primer. TCRdb reprocessed the multiplex PCR reads via MiXCR and lists one record per CDR3 protein. The data hold tens of thousands of distinct CDR3 sequences, with approximately 72% observed a single time. Germline V gene lookup returns CDR1 MGHRA and CDR2 YSYEKL. This CDR3 comprises 14 residues. Study-wide results and caveats: There were only about 8-25% of top clones found in all five tumor regions. Relative to tumor region pairs, the tumor-adjacent and tumor-blood pairs showed overlap that was lower.

Comments on this clonotype: No antigen is known for it. Its ends do not fully match the called genes, so a read error is possible.

Starting material for RNA and DNA co-extraction consisted of about 17-32 mg of unsorted bulk tissue. Each tumor specimen held more than 85% viable tumor cells. This receptor was obtained from a man in his forties with primary liver carcinoma and hepatitis B virus infection. The V and J genes are TRBV4-1 and TRBJ1-2, with D perhaps TRBD1 (6 bases). Sequencing was performed on liver tumor tissue from sampling region 1. Stated subset: tumor region T1, superior pole. The CDR3 DNA sequence: TGCTCCAGCAGCCAAGGTGACAGGAACTATGGCTACACCTTT. It codes for CSSSQGDRNYGYTF.